The rows below give T cell receptor beta chains drawn from one sample of a study of T-cell reconstitution after alpha-beta-depleted transplantation in children. MiXCR, applied by TCRdb to the PCR reads, yields one record per CDR3 protein. The repertoire holds 440,000 or so distinct CDR3 sequences, with roughly two fifths as singletons. The source was PBMCs, collected before TCRalphabeta/CD19-depleted stem cell transplant. These TCRs come from a girl aged 2-10 years with aplastic anemia, due to receive a stem cell transplant. CDR3s include the opening cysteine and the closing phenylalanine or tryptophan. The D gene is left open where the match is weak. Clone size is given for some rows only: seen once, a few or many times, or a class if the clone is expanded.

d_gene,abundance,v_gene,j_gene,CDR3nt,CDR3aa
TRBD2,NA,TRBV20-1,TRBJ2-2,TGCAGTGCTAGGGGCTCGGGGACTAGCGCGGGGGAGCTGTTTTTT,CSARGSGTSAGELFF
TRBD1,many,TRBV7-2,TRBJ1-1,TGTGCCAGCAGCGCGGGACAGGGCACTGAAGCTTTCTTT,CASSAGQGTEAFF
NA,NA,TRBV5-1,TRBJ1-5,TGCGCCAGCAGCTTCCCATGGTGCGTTCAAGGAGGGGGGGAAAATCAGCCCCAGCATTTT,CASSFPWCVQGGGENQPQHF
NA,few,TRBV28,TRBJ1-1,TGTGCCAGCAGTTTAACACAATCCATGAACACTGAAGCTTTCTTT,CASSLTQSMNTEAFF
NA,NA,TRBV4-1,TRBJ2-3,TGCGCCAGCAGCCAGGTGGGATCAGATACGCAGTATTTT,CASSQVGSDTQYF
TRBD1,NA,TRBV14,TRBJ2-3,TGTGCCAGCAGCCACCCGACAGGGAGCACAGATACGCAGTATTTT,CASSHPTGSTDTQYF
TRBD2,NA,TRBV4-1,TRBJ2-3,TGCGCCAGCAGCCAAGAGTTTAGGAGCGGGGCCAGCACAGATACGCAGTATTTT,CASSQEFRSGASTDTQYF
TRBD2,few,TRBV20-1,TRBJ2-7,TGCAGTGCTAGACACCCTAGCGGGAGAAACTACGAGCAGTACTTC,CSARHPSGRNYEQYF
NA,NA,TRBV5-1,TRBJ1-5,TGCGCCAGCAGCTTGTCAGGAGTTAATCAGCCCCAGCATTTT,CASSLSGVNQPQHF
NA,many,TRBV18,TRBJ2-7,TGTGCCAGCTCACCAGGGGCAGGGGAGCAGTACTTC,CASSPGAGEQYF
NA,many,TRBV12-3/TRBV12-4,TRBJ2-7,TGTGCCAGCAGTTTATTGCTAGCGAGGTCCTACGAGCAGTACTTC,CASSLLLARSYEQYF
NA,NA,TRBV29-1,TRBJ2-5,TGCAGCGTTGTAAGGGAGACCCAGTACTTC,CSVVRETQYF
NA,NA,TRBV20-1,TRBJ2-7,TGCAGTGCTAGTAAGACCATATACGAGCAGTACTTC,CSASKTIYEQYF
NA,few,TRBV6-1,TRBJ1-1,TGTGCCAGCGGGTTCACAGGGAGTACTGAAGCTTTCTTT,CASGFTGSTEAFF
NA,NA,TRBV19,TRBJ2-1,TGTGCCAGTAGTGTGGCAAGAACCCCTCTCTACAATGAGCAGTTCTTC,CASSVARTPLYNEQFF
TRBD2,many,TRBV5-1,TRBJ2-7,TGTGCCAGCAGCTTAGGGACTAGCGGGAGTTACGAGCAGTACTTC,CASSLGTSGSYEQYF
TRBD1,NA,TRBV3-1,TRBJ2-7,TGTGCCAGCAGTCCGGACAGGGCCTACGAGCAGTACTTC,CASSPDRAYEQYF
TRBD2,NA,TRBV20-1,TRBJ2-3,TGCAGTGCAAGCGGGAGGGACACAGATACGCAGTATTTT,CSASGRDTDTQYF
NA,once,TRBV9,TRBJ2-3,TGTGCCAGCAGCGTAGCTTCTAGGGATACGCAGTATTTT,CASSVASRDTQYF
NA,many,TRBV27,TRBJ2-3,TGTGCCAGCAGCCACCTTAGCACAGATACGCAGTATTTT,CASSHLSTDTQYF
TRBD1,once,TRBV2,TRBJ2-3,TGTGCCAGCAGTGAAGCGCTTAGGGGGCCGGGAGATACGCAGTATTTT,CASSEALRGPGDTQYF
NA,many,TRBV12-3/TRBV12-4,TRBJ1-6,TGTGCCAGCAGTTGGGGTAATTCACCCCTCCACTTT,CASSWGNSPLHF
TRBD2,many,TRBV5-1,TRBJ2-7,TGCGCCAGCAGCGGAGGATTGGGGCTAGCGGGCTACGAGCAGTACTTC,CASSGGLGLAGYEQYF
TRBD2,NA,TRBV12-3/TRBV12-4,TRBJ2-7,TGTGCCAGCAGTTTAGCGCAGAACAGGGGGTTAGCGGGAGGCTACGAGCAGTACTTC,CASSLAQNRGLAGGYEQYF
TRBD1,NA,TRBV6-5,TRBJ2-1,TGTGCCAGCAGTTACAACTCCAGGGGGCCAGGGCAGTTCTTC,CASSYNSRGPGQFF
NA,NA,TRBV5-1,TRBJ2-2,TGCGCCAGCAGCTTGGTTCGTGAGGGCGGGGAGCTGTTTTTT,CASSLVREGGELFF
NA,few,TRBV18,TRBJ1-2,TGTGCCAGCTCACCAGGGTCTACAGGCTGGTATGGCTACACCTTC,CASSPGSTGWYGYTF
TRBD1,NA,TRBV7-9,TRBJ2-3,TGTGCCAGCAGAACCCGGGACAGGGGCATATGGGATACGCAGTATTTT,CASRTRDRGIWDTQYF
NA,NA,TRBV5-1,TRBJ2-1,TGCGCCAGCAGCTTACCCGGTAACAATGAGCAGTTCTTC,CASSLPGNNEQFF
NA,NA,TRBV19,TRBJ2-5,TGTGCCAGTAGTAAACCCGGGACTCTACGCCTCCAAGAGACCCAGTACTTC,CASSKPGTLRLQETQYF
TRBD2,NA,TRBV9,TRBJ2-3,TGTGCCAGCAGCCCACAGCGGACTAGCGGGGTCTTAGATACGCAGTATTTT,CASSPQRTSGVLDTQYF
NA,few,TRBV20-1,TRBJ1-2,TGCAGTGCGGACAGCTATGGCTACACCTTC,CSADSYGYTF
TRBD2,few,TRBV20-1,TRBJ2-7,TGCAGTGCTAGAGACGGGACTAGCGGACCAGAGCAGTACTTC,CSARDGTSGPEQYF
TRBD2,NA,TRBV4-2,TRBJ2-7,TGTGCCAGCAGCCAAGCTGGGGGACTAAACTCCTACGAGCAGTACTTC,CASSQAGGLNSYEQYF
NA,many,TRBV20-1,TRBJ1-1,TGCAGTGCTAAATCAACACAGAGGAACACTGAAGCTTTCTTT,CSAKSTQRNTEAFF
NA,NA,TRBV12-3/TRBV12-4,TRBJ2-1,TGTGCCAGCAGTTATAAGTATGAGCAGTTCTTC,CASSYKYEQFF
NA,many,TRBV20-1,TRBJ2-1,TGCAGTGCTTCAATACAGGGGAGGGATTGGGATGAGCAGTTCTTC,CSASIQGRDWDEQFF
NA,many,TRBV6-1,TRBJ1-5,TGTGCCAGCAGACCCAGGGGAGACGGGTATAGCAATCAGCCCCAGCATTTT,CASRPRGDGYSNQPQHF
NA,NA,TRBV5-1,TRBJ2-1,TGCGCCAGCAGCGAACCGGGGCATGAGCAGTTCTTC,CASSEPGHEQFF
TRBD2,NA,TRBV7-3,TRBJ2-1,TGTGCCAGCAGCCCCCCAACTAGCGGGGGCCGGACAAACAATGAGCAGTTCTTC,CASSPPTSGGRTNNEQFF
NA,many,TRBV24-1,TRBJ2-3,TGTGCCACCAGTGACTCGGTGGTTCCCTTGGATACGCAGTATTTT,CATSDSVVPLDTQYF
TRBD2,many,TRBV11-2,TRBJ2-1,TGTGGGGCGGCGGGAGGGTCCTACAATGAGCAGTTCTTC,CGAAGGSYNEQFF
TRBD1,few,TRBV4-3,TRBJ1-5,TGCGCCAGCAGCCAGGACAGGGGGTGGAATCAGCCCCAGCATTTT,CASSQDRGWNQPQHF
NA,once,TRBV4-1,TRBJ2-6,TGCGCCAGCAGCCAAGGACAGCTAGTATCTGGGGTCAACGTCCTGACTTTC,CASSQGQLVSGVNVLTF
TRBD1,once,TRBV7-6,TRBJ2-6,TGTGCCAGCAGCGCCGGGACAGGAATCTCTGGGGCCAACGTCCTGACTTTC,CASSAGTGISGANVLTF
NA,many,TRBV12-3/TRBV12-4,TRBJ1-2,TGTGCCAGCAGTTTTATAACTTCTAACTATGGCTACACCTTC,CASSFITSNYGYTF
TRBD2,NA,TRBV7-7,TRBJ2-3,TGTGCCAGCAGCCTAAGCCCCGGGACTACGTCCACAGATACGCAGTATTTT,CASSLSPGTTSTDTQYF
NA,once,TRBV4-1,TRBJ2-5,TGCGCCAGCAGCCAAGGGGTATACGGAGAGACCCAGTACTTC,CASSQGVYGETQYF
NA,many,TRBV20-1,TRBJ1-5,TGCAGTGCAGGGGATGACAATCAGCCCCAGCATTTT,CSAGDDNQPQHF
NA,many,TRBV7-2,TRBJ2-2,TGTGCCAGCAGTTCTACAGTGGCCGGGGAGCTGTTTTTT,CASSSTVAGELFF
NA,NA,TRBV10-3,TRBJ2-1,TGTGCCATCAGTGAGTCGCTGGGGGGATCCTTCTACAATGAGCAGTTCTTC,CAISESLGGSFYNEQFF